The 12 T cell receptor beta chains below were found in one sample sequenced in a study of blood T cell repertoires in COVID-19. The data were produced by immunoSEQ multiplex PCR, yet TCRdb's version contains in-frame clones alone and is incomplete. Of approximately 140,000 clones in the sample, approximately 80% are singletons; the top ten hold 15% to 20%. Sequencing used peripheral blood. Receptors originate from a man aged 50 or older with acute or convalescent COVID-19.

This chain joins TRBV21-1 and TRBJ2-2; the DNA was not used to check the table's D call, TRBD1. TRBV21-1 has pseudogene status. The CDR3 is made up of 18 amino acids. The CDR3 spells CASRKGDFSGAGTGELFF. The CDR3 bases are TGTGCCAGCAGAAAGGGGGATTTCAGTGGCGCGGGCACCGGGGAGCTGTTTTTT.

This chain uses TRBV11-2 with TRBJ2-1, with 10 bases lining up with TRBD2. Germline V gives CDR1 SGHAT, CDR2 FQNNGV. The CDR3 has 16 residues. V trimming: 4 bases; J trimming: 2 bases; junction bases outside the gene matches: 5. The CDR3 DNA follows: TGTGCCAGCAGCTCAAGAAGCGGGGGGGCCTACAATGAGCAGTTCTTC. It translates to CASSSRSGGAYNEQFF. The full variable domain, in which reference TRBV11-2 and TRBJ2-1 provide the parts outside the CDR3, is EAGVAQSPRYKIIEKRQSVAFWCNPISGHATLYWYQQILGQGPKLLIQFQNNGVVDDSQLPKDRFSAERLKGVDSTLKIQPAKLEDSAVYLCASSSRSGGAYNEQFFGPGTRLTVL.

This chain joins TRBV18 and TRBJ1-2, with TRBD1 matching 9 bases. The V gene end was trimmed by 2 bases and the J gene end by 3 bases; junction bases not matched to a gene: 4. CDR3 length equals 15 residues. CDR1 is KGHSH and CDR2 is LQKENI in the germline V gene. The CDR3 DNA reads as TGTGCCAGCTCACCAGGGACAGGGAGCGACTATGGCTACACCTTC. This codes for CASSPGTGSDYGYTF. The full variable domain, completed using reference TRBV18 and TRBJ1-2, is NAGVMQNPRHLVRRRGQEARLRCSPMKGHSHVYWYRQLPEEGLKFMVYLQKENIIDESGMPKERFSAEFPKEGPSILRIQQVVRGDSAAYFCASSPGTGSDYGYTFGSGTRLTVV.

Remarks on this clone: The same CDR3 can be traced to other DNA sequences in this sample. The chain has TRBV14 and TRBJ1-1, with a weak D call TRBD1 (6 bases). V was clipped by 4 bases and J by 5 bases, with 11 bases between them. This CDR3 has 13 residues. Germline V gene sequence: CDR1 SGHDN, CDR2 FVKESK. The CDR3 DNA sequence: TGTGCCAGCAGCCGCAGGGGCTTTACTGAAGCTTTCTTT. Translating gives CASSRRGFTEAFF.

This clone was counted a single time. The J gene is TRBJ2-7, the V gene TRBV27; 8 bases are shared with TRBD1. The junction had 11 bases not matched to a gene; V was cut back by 7 bases and J by 3 bases. The CDR3 sequence is 15 residues long. CDR1 and CDR2 from the germline V gene are MNHEY and SMNVEV (reference sequence). The CDR3 reads CASNRDRSSYYEQYF. CDR3 nucleotide sequence: TGTGCCAGCAACCGGGACAGGAGTTCTTACTACGAGCAGTACTTC.

A word on this clone: The junction shows a germline mismatch at one end, possibly a read error. V is TRBV6-1 and J is TRBJ2-3, with TRBD1 matching over 10 bases. This CDR3 is built from 13 residues. Germline CDR1 reads MNHNS; CDR2 reads SASEGT. The DNA of the CDR3 is TGTGCCAGCAGCGAAGGGGACAGGGGAACGCAGTATTTT. Translating gives CASSEGDRGTQYF.

V gene TRBV5-6 combines with J gene TRBJ1-1, with a possible D match to TRBD1 (5 bases). The V and J ends lost 3 bases and 3 bases respectively, with 15 bases between them. Germline assignment: CDR1 SGHDT and CDR2 YYEEEE. The CDR3 runs to 15 residues. CDR3 in DNA: TGTGCCAGCAGCTCCCCAAGCGGGGCCTACACTGAAGCTTTCTTT. The encoded protein is CASSSPSGAYTEAFF.

The V and J genes are TRBV4-2 and TRBJ2-5, with TRBD2 identical over 16 bases. This CDR3 is 19 amino acids long. Germline lookup yields CDR1 LGHNA and CDR2 YNFKEQ. V was clipped by 1 base and J by 2 bases; unmatched bases: 7. This CDR3 reads CASSQGGTSGGARQETQYF. CDR3 DNA: TGTGCCAGCAGCCAAGGCGGGACTAGCGGGGGGGCGAGGCAAGAGACCCAGTACTTC.

This chain links TRBV3-1 (or the pseudogene TRBV3-2) with TRBJ2-5; no reliable D call. This CDR3 contains 11 residues. The germline V gene has CDR1 LGHDT and CDR2 YNNKEL (reference sequence). Between the trimmed V and J ends, which lost 4 bases and 4 bases, there was a span of 4 bases. CDR3 amino acids: CASSLRETQYF. For the CDR3, the DNA is TGTGCCAGCAGCCTCAGAGAGACCCAGTACTTC.

This clone was seen a handful of times. The chain is built from TRBV12-3 or TRBV12-4 and TRBJ2-1; unclear D gene. Trimming removed 5 bases from V and 7 bases from J, with 9 bases in between. This CDR3 region has 12 residues. The CDR3 reads CASSRSLNEQFF. CDR3 DNA: TGTGCCAGCAGTCGTAGTCTGAATGAGCAGTTCTTC.

V is TRBV5-1 and J is TRBJ1-4; 11 bases align to TRBD1. The J segment lost 7 bases and the V segment lost 1 base, leaving 3 bases of the junction unmatched. The CDR3 totals 15 residues. Germline V gene lookup returns CDR1 SGHRS and CDR2 YFSETQ. Here the CDR3 reads CASSLTGTGGEKLFF. CDR3 DNA: TGCGCCAGCAGCTTGACCGGGACAGGGGGTGAAAAACTGTTTTTT.

The V call is TRBV6-4, the J call TRBJ2-7; TRBD1 matches 9 bases. Germline lookup yields CDR1 MRHNA and CDR2 SNTAGT. This CDR3 spans 15 amino acids. V trimming: 2 bases; J trimming: 2 bases; junction bases outside the gene matches: 4. Here the CDR3 reads CASSDLGQGPYEQYV. CDR3 in DNA: TGTGCCAGCAGTGACCTAGGACAGGGGCCCTACGAGCAGTACGTC.